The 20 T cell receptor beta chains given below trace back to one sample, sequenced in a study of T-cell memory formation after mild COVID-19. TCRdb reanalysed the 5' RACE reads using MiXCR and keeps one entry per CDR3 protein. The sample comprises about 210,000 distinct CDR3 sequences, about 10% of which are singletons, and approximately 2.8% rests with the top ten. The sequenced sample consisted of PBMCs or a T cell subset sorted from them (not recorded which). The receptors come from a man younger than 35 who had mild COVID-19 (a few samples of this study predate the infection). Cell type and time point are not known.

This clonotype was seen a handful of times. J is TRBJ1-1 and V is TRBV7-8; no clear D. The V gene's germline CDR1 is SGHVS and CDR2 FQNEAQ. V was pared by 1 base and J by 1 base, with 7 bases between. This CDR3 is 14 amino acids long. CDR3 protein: CASSLVAGNTEAFF. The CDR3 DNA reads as TGTGCCAGCAGCTTAGTAGCAGGGAACACTGAAGCTTTCTTT.

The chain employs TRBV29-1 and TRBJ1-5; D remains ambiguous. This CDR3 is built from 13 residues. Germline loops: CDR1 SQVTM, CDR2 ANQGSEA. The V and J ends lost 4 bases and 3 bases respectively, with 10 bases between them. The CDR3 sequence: CSVALQNNQPQHF. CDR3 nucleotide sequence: TGCAGCGTTGCACTACAGAACAATCAGCCCCAGCATTTT. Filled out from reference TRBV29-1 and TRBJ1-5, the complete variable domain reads SAVISQKPSRDICQRGTSLTIQCQVDSQVTMMFWYRQQPGQSLTLIATANQGSEATYESGFVIDKFPISRPNLTFSTLTVSNMSPEDSSIYLCSVALQNNQPQHFGDGTRLSIL.

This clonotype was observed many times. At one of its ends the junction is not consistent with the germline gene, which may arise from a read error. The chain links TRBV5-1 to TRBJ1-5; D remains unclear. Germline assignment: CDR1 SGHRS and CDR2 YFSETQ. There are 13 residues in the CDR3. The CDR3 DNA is TGCGCCAGCAGCTTGGAGCCAGGCACGGAAAGGAATTTT. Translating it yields CASSLEPGTERNF.

The CDR3 spells CASSPPGRVNYGYTF. DNA of the CDR3: TGTGCCAGCAGCCCACCGGGACGGGTTAACTATGGCTACACCTTC. The chain combines TRBV6-6 with TRBJ1-2; perhaps TRBD1 as D (5 bases). Germline CDR1 and CDR2: MNHNY and SVGAGI (reference sequence). With 6 bases removed from V and 1 base from J, the gap between germline ends came to 15 bases. This CDR3 is built from 15 residues.

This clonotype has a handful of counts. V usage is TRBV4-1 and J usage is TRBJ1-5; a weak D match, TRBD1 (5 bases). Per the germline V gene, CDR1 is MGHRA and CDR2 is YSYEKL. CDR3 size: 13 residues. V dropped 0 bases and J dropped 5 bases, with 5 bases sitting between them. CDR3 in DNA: TGCGCCAGCAGCCAAGAGGGGCATCAGCCCCAGCATTTT. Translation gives CASSQEGHQPQHF.

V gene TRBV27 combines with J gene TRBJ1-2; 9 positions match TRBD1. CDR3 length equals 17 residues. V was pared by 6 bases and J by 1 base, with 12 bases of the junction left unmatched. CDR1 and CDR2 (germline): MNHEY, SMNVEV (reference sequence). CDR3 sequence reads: CASSSGLGTGLNYGYTF. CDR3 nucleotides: TGTGCCAGCAGCTCGGGCCTGGGGACAGGGCTTAACTATGGCTACACCTTC.

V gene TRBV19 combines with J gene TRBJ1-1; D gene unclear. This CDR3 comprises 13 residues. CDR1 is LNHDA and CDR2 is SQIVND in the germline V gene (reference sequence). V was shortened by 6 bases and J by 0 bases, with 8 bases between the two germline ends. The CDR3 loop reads CASRRRLNTEAFF. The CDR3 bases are TGTGCCAGTAGAAGGCGTCTGAACACTGAAGCTTTCTTT.

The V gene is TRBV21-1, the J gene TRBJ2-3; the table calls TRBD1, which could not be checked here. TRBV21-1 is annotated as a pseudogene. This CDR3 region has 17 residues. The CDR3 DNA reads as TGTGCCAGCAGCAAAGAAATTCTCCAGGGGAGAAGAGATACGCAGTATTTT. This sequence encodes CASSKEILQGRRDTQYF.

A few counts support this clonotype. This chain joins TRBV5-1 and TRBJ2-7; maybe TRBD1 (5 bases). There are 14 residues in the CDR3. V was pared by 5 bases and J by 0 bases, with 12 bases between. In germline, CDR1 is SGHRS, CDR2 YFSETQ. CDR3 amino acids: CASSETVSSYEQYF. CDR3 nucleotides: TGCGCCAGCAGTGAGACAGTAAGCTCCTACGAGCAGTACTTC.

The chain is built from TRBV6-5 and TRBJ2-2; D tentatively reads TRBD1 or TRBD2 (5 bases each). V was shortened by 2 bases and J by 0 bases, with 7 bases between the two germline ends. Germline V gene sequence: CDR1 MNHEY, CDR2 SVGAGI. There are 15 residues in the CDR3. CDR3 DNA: TGTGCCAGCAGTTACGAGGGGACGAACACCGGGGAGCTGTTTTTT. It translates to CASSYEGTNTGELFF.

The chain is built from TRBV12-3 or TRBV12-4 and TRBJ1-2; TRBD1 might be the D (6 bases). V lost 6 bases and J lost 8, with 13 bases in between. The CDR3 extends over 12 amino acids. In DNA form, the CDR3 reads TGTGCCAGCAGCTGGGGGGGCAACGGCTACACCTTC. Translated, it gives CASSWGGNGYTF.

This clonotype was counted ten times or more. CDR3 region: CASSFLAATNTGELFF. The DNA for the CDR3 is TGCGCCAGCAGCTTCCTTGCGGCGACGAACACCGGGGAGCTGTTTTTT. V gene TRBV5-1 combines with J gene TRBJ2-2; D is uncertain. Trimming took 2 bases from V and 0 from J, leaving 11 bases between them. Per germline, CDR1 SGHRS and CDR2 YFSETQ. The CDR3 loop spans 16 amino acids.

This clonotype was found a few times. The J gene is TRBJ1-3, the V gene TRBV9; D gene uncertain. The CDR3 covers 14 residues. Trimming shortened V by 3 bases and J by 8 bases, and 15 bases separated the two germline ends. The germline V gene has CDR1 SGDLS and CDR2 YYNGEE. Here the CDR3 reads CASSAQVGSHTIYF. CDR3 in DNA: TGTGCCAGCAGCGCCCAGGTGGGGTCGCACACCATATATTTT.

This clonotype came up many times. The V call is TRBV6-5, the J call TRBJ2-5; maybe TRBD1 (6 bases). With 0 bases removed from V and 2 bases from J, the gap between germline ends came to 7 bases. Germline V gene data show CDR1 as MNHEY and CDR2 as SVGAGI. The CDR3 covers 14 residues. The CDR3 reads CASSYSTGQETQYF. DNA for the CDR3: TGTGCCAGCAGTTACTCCACAGGGCAAGAGACCCAGTACTTC.

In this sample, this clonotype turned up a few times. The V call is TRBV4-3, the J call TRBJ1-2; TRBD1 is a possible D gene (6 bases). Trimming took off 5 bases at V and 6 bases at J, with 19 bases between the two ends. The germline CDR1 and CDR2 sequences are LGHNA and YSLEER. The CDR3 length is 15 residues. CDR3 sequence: CASSAQIQGDHGYTF. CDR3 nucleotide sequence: TGCGCCAGCAGCGCCCAAATACAGGGTGACCATGGCTACACCTTC.

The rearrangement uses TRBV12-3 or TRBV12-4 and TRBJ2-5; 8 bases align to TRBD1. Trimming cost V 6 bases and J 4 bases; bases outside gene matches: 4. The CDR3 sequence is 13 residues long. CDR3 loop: CASRRDRGETQYF. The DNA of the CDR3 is TGTGCCAGCAGGAGAGACAGGGGAGAGACCCAGTACTTC.

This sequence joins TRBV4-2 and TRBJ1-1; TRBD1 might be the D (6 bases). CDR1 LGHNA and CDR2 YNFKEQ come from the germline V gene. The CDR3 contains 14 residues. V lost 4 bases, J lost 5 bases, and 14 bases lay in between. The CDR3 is CASSPGGAWTEAFF. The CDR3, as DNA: TGTGCCAGCAGCCCTGGGGGGGCATGGACTGAAGCTTTCTTT.

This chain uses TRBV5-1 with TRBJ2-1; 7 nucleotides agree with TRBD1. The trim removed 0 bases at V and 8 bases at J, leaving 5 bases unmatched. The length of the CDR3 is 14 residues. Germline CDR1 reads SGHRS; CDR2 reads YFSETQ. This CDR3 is CASSLVVGGDEQFF. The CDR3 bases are TGCGCCAGCAGCTTGGTAGTAGGGGGCGATGAGCAGTTCTTC.

The CDR3 loop reads CASSYSRLAGTDTQYF. The DNA for the CDR3 is TGTGCCAGCAGTTATTCCCGACTAGCGGGCACAGATACGCAGTATTTT. The V call is TRBV6-5, the J call TRBJ2-3, with 9 bases that match TRBD2. The V gene end was trimmed by 3 bases and the J gene end by 1 base; junction bases not matched to a gene: 5. This CDR3 has 16 amino acids. Germline CDR1 MNHEY, CDR2 SVGAGI.

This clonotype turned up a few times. Here the CDR3 reads CASSTTEGNEQYF. In nucleotides, the CDR3 is TGTGCCAGCTCGACCACGGAAGGGAACGAGCAGTACTTC. The chain joins TRBV18 to TRBJ2-7; D remains unclear. The CDR3 runs 13 residues. V was trimmed by 6 bases and J by 5 bases, leaving 14 bases between them. CDR1 KGHSH and CDR2 LQKENI come from the germline V gene.